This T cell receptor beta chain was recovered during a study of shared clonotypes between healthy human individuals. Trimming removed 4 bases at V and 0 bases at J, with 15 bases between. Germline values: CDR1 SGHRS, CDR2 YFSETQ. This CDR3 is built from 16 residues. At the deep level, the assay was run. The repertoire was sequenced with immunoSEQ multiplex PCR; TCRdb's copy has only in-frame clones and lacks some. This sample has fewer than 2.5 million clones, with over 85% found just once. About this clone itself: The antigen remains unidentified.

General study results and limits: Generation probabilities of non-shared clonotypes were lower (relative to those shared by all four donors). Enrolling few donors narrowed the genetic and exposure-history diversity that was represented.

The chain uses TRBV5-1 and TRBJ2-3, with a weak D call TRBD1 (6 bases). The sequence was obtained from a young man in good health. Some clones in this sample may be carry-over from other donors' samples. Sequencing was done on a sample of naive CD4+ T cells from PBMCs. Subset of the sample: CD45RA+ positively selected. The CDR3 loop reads CASSRTTGLSTDTQYF. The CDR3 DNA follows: TGCGCCAGCAGCCGTACCACAGGGCTAAGCACAGATACGCAGTATTTT. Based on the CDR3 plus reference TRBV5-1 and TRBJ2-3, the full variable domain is KAGVTQTPRYLIKTRGQQVTLSCSPISGHRSVSWYQQTPGQGLQFLFEYFSETQRNKGNFPGRFSGRQFSNSRSEMNVSTLELGDSALYLCASSRTTGLSTDTQYFGPGTRLTVL.